A selection of T cell receptor beta chains follows, all from one sample in a study of blood T cell repertoires in COVID-19. Profiling relied on immunoSEQ multiplex PCR, and the TCRdb table lists in-frame clones only, not all of them. The sample lists 200,000 to 300,000 clones, 70% to 90% occurring once. The sample comprised peripheral blood. The receptors were gathered from a woman aged 70-85 years with active or convalescent COVID-19. Each CDR3 is given with its conserved first and last residue. A D gene is named only where the DNA matches it firmly. A clone size is listed for some rows: how often the clone was seen (once, few, many), or a class if it is expanded.

size	V	D	J	CDR3	DNA
-	TRBV10-2	TRBD1	TRBJ1-6	CASSSGGTANSPLHF	TGCGCCAGCAGTTCGGGAGGGACAGCCAATTCACCCCTCCACTTT
-	TRBV6-5	TRBD1	TRBJ1-6	CASSPGQRNSPLHF	TGTGCCAGCAGCCCGGGACAGCGAAATTCACCCCTCCACTTT
-	TRBV3-1/TRBV3-2	TRBD1	TRBJ1-2	CASSQDRAGYTF	TGTGCCAGCAGCCAGGACAGGGCGGGCTACACCTTC
-	TRBV5-1	TRBD1	TRBJ1-2	CASSFRTGGGYTF	TGCGCCAGCAGCTTCAGGACAGGGGGCGGCTACACCTTC
few	TRBV11-3	TRBD1	TRBJ2-1	CASSQQGWINEQFF	TGTGCCAGCAGTCAACAGGGGTGGATCAATGAGCAGTTCTTC
-	TRBV5-1	-	TRBJ1-6	CASASGGNSPLHF	TGCGCCAGCGCATCCGGGGGTAATTCACCCCTCCACTTT
many	TRBV9	TRBD2	TRBJ2-1	CASSPRGGSNNEQFF	TGTGCCAGCAGCCCCCGGGGGGGCTCGAACAATGAGCAGTTCTTC
-	TRBV10-3	TRBD2	TRBJ2-3	CAISPNSGGVKDTQYF	TGTGCCATCAGCCCTAATAGCGGGGGGGTGAAAGATACGCAGTATTTT
-	TRBV19	-	TRBJ2-7	CASSVNRDYEQYF	TGTGCCAGTAGTGTAAACCGGGACTACGAGCAGTACTTC
-	TRBV9	TRBD1	TRBJ2-5	CASSGTGFLMETQYF	TGTGCCAGCAGCGGGACAGGGTTTTTGATGGAGACCCAGTACTTC
-	TRBV6-2/TRBV6-3	TRBD2	TRBJ2-3	CASSPGLAGSGGEGTQYF	TGTGCCAGCAGCCCTGGGCTAGCGGGCTCCGGGGGTGAAGGTACGCAGTATTTT
-	TRBV5-1	-	TRBJ1-1	CASSPRGTYDEAFF	TGCGCCAGCAGCCCCAGGGGAACCTACGATGAAGCTTTCTTT
-	TRBV10-3	TRBD1	TRBJ2-1	CAIKEQEGTGTYNEQFF	TGTGCCATCAAAGAGCAGGAGGGGACAGGGACCTACAATGAGCAGTTCTTC
-	TRBV19	-	TRBJ2-1	CASSWRGDEQFF	TGTGCCAGTAGTTGGAGAGGCGATGAGCAGTTCTTC
once	TRBV19	-	TRBJ2-4	CASSISGIAKNIQYF	TGTGCCAGTAGTATCTCGGGGATAGCCAAAAACATTCAGTACTTC
once	TRBV18	TRBD1	TRBJ1-3	CASSPRGQGDPGNTIYF	TGTGCCAGCTCACCACGGGGCCAGGGGGATCCTGGAAACACCATATATTTT
-	TRBV3-1/TRBV3-2	-	TRBJ1-1	CASSPQASTEAFF	TGTGCCAGCAGCCCACAGGCGAGCACTGAAGCTTTCTTT
-	TRBV9	TRBD2	TRBJ2-5	CASSVTSGALGETQYF	TGTGCCAGCAGCGTCACTAGCGGGGCTTTAGGAGAGACCCAGTACTTC
-	TRBV25-1	-	TRBJ1-1	CASRGAGALPEAFF	TGTGCCAGCAGGGGAGCAGGGGCGCTGCCTGAAGCTTTCTTT
-	TRBV2	TRBD1	TRBJ1-2	CASREQGTNGYTF	TGTGCCAGCAGAGAACAGGGGACGAATGGCTACACCTTC
-	TRBV5-4	TRBD2	TRBJ2-5	CASSSIQRGQETQYF	TGTGCCAGCAGCTCTATCCAGCGGGGCCAAGAGACCCAGTACTTC
-	TRBV5-5	TRBD1	TRBJ1-1	CASSFAGTDLYEAFF	TGTGCCAGCAGCTTCGCCGGGACAGATCTCTATGAAGCTTTCTTT
-	TRBV19	TRBD1	TRBJ1-1	CASSHGTVDTEAFF	TGTGCCAGTAGTCATGGGACAGTTGACACTGAAGCTTTCTTT
-	TRBV18	TRBD1	TRBJ2-7	CASSLTGQGIYEQYF	TGTGCCAGCTCACTCACGGGACAGGGTATCTACGAGCAGTACTTC
-	TRBV19	-	TRBJ1-1	CASSREPRNTEAFF	TGTGCCAGTAGCCGGGAACCAAGGAACACTGAAGCTTTCTTT
few	TRBV5-1	TRBD1	TRBJ1-2	CASSLMSGGFGYTF	TGCGCCAGCAGCTTGATGTCAGGGGGCTTTGGCTACACCTTC
-	TRBV9	-	TRBJ1-1	CASSVEDGLEAFF	TGTGCCAGCAGCGTTGAGGACGGACTTGAAGCTTTCTTT
-	TRBV5-1	-	TRBJ1-1	CASSTSTNTEAFF	TGCGCCAGCAGCACTTCAACGAACACTGAAGCTTTCTTT
-	TRBV7-7	-	TRBJ1-4	CASSSTVSRGEKLFF	TGTGCTAGCAGCTCGACAGTCTCTCGCGGAGAAAAACTGTTTTTT
-	TRBV9	TRBD2	TRBJ2-7	CASSVGRGDYEQYF	TGTGCCAGCAGCGTAGGCCGGGGGGACTACGAGCAGTACTTC
-	TRBV4-3	-	TRBJ2-7	CASSRVWRDEQYF	TGCGCCAGCAGCCGGGTCTGGAGAGACGAGCAGTACTTC
-	TRBV6-5	-	TRBJ1-1	CASSYSTRGGGTEAFF	TGTGCCAGCAGTTACTCTACTCGCGGGGGTGGCACTGAAGCTTTCTTT
once	TRBV7-9	-	TRBJ1-1	CASSLDREPLNTEAFF	TGTGCCAGCAGCTTAGACAGGGAGCCCCTGAACACTGAAGCTTTCTTT
-	TRBV19	-	TRBJ1-5	CASSIRPAGAQPQHF	TGTGCCAGTAGTATTAGGCCCGCGGGAGCCCAGCCCCAGCATTTT
-	TRBV3-1/TRBV3-2	TRBD1	TRBJ2-2	CASSPGIIQGAGELFF	TGTGCCAGCAGCCCGGGAATAATACAGGGGGCCGGGGAGCTGTTTTTT
-	TRBV5-6	-	TRBJ1-5	CASSFGASSNQPQHF	TGTGCCAGCAGCTTTGGAGCTTCTAGCAATCAGCCCCAGCATTTT
-	TRBV10-2	-	TRBJ2-1	CASSETLGDGYNEQFF	TGCGCCAGCAGTGAGACTCTCGGGGATGGTTACAATGAGCAGTTCTTC
-	TRBV6-6	-	TRBJ2-7	CASSYVGGTSYEQYF	TGTGCCAGCAGTTACGTAGGGGGAACCTCCTACGAGCAGTACTTC
-	TRBV3-1/TRBV3-2	TRBD1	TRBJ1-2	CASSHDRGHGYTF	TGTGCCAGCAGCCACGACAGGGGGCATGGCTACACCTTC
few	TRBV5-1	-	TRBJ2-7	CASSLVGQTLYEQYF	TGCGCCAGCAGCTTGGTAGGACAGACTCTCTACGAGCAGTACTTC
-	TRBV6-1	TRBD1	TRBJ1-2	CASSESLTHTGGQAGRGYTF	TGTGCCAGCAGTGAATCGTTGACACACACAGGGGGACAGGCCGGTCGGGGCTACACCTTC
-	TRBV24-1	TRBD1	TRBJ2-5	CATSDLQTALTGIDGTQYF	TGTGCCACCAGTGATTTGCAAACTGCTTTGACAGGGATAGATGGGACCCAGTACTTC
-	TRBV4-3	-	TRBJ1-6	CASSHAFNSPLHF	TGCGCCAGCAGCCACGCGTTCAATTCACCCCTCCACTTT
once	TRBV19	TRBD1	TRBJ2-7	CASSIGGTGIYEQYF	TGTGCCAGTAGTATAGGAGGGACAGGGATCTACGAGCAGTACTTC
-	TRBV20-1	TRBD2	TRBJ2-3	CSASLRLAGVTDTQYF	TGCAGTGCTAGTCTCAGGCTAGCGGGGGTCACAGATACGCAGTATTTT
-	TRBV6-5	-	TRBJ1-2	CASSYSAGSLIDGYTF	TGTGCCAGCAGTTACTCGGCAGGGTCCCTTATTGATGGCTACACCTTC
-	TRBV15	-	TRBJ1-6	CATSRDAGGFNSPLHF	TGTGCCACCAGCAGAGATGCCGGGGGTTTCAATTCACCCCTCCACTTT
-	TRBV3-1/TRBV3-2	-	TRBJ1-2	CASSQLDGGYTF	TGTGCCAGCAGCCAGCTAGACGGAGGCTACACCTTC
-	TRBV1	-	TRBJ2-1	CTTQYSNEQFF	TGCACCACCCAATATAGCAATGAGCAGTTCTTC
-	TRBV2	TRBD1	TRBJ1-2	CASSEAGTGSGYTF	TGTGCCAGCAGTGAAGCTGGGACAGGGTCCGGCTACACCTTC
-	TRBV29-1	-	TRBJ1-1	CSVDRGNAEYTEAFF	TGCAGCGTTGATAGGGGAAACGCAGAATACACTGAAGCTTTCTTT
-	TRBV24-1	-	TRBJ1-1	CATSDPLRSEAFF	TGTGCCACCAGTGATCCCCTCCGGAGTGAAGCTTTCTTT
few	TRBV10-3	-	TRBJ1-2	CAISETSSDIQGYTF	TGTGCCATCAGTGAGACCTCGTCGGACATCCAGGGCTACACCTTC
-	TRBV7-6	-	TRBJ1-1	CASSSRGWGNTEAFF	TGTGCCAGCAGTTCCAGGGGCTGGGGGAACACTGAAGCTTTCTTT